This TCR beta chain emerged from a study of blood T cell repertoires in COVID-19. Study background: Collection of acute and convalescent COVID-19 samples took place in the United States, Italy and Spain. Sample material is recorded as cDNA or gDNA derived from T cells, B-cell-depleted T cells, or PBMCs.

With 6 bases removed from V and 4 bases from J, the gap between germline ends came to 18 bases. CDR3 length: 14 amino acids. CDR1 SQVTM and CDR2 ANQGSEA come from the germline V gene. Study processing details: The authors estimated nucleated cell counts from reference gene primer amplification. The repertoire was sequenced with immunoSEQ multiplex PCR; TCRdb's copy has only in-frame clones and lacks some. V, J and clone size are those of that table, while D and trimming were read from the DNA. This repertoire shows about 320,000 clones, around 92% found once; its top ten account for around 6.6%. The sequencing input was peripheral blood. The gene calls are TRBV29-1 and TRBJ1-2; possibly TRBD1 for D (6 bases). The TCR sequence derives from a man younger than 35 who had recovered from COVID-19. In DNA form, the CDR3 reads TGCAGCGTAAACCCAGGGGTCTGGAGCTATGGCTACACCTTC. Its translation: CSVNPGVWSYGYTF.